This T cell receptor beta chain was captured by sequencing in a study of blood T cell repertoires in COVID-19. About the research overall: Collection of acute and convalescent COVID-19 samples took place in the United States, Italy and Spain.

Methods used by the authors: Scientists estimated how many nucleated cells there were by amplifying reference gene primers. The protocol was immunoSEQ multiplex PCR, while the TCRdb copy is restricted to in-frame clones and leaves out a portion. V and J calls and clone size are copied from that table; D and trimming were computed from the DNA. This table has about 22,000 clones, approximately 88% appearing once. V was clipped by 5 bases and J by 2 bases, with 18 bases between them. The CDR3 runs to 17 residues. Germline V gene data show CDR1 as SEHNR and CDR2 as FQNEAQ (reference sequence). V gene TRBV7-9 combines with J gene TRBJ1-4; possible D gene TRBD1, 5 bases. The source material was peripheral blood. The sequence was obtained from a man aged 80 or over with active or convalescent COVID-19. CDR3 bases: TGTGCCAGCAGCACCGGGACCCGGGGGAGGACTAATGAAAAACTGTTTTTT. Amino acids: CASSTGTRGRTNEKLFF.